This T cell receptor beta chain was sequenced in a study of blood T cell repertoires in COVID-19. Study context: The origin of the acute and convalescent COVID-19 samples was the United States, Italy and Spain. Sample material is recorded as cDNA or gDNA derived from T cells, B-cell-depleted T cells, or PBMCs.

Trimming took 5 bases from V and 5 from J; bases not matched to a gene: 8. Germline CDR1 is MNHEY and CDR2 is SVGEGT. This CDR3 has 15 residues. This clone was found once. Original analysis: Amplification of reference gene primers provided the estimated nucleated cell counts. Generated by immunoSEQ multiplex PCR, the TCRdb table keeps only in-frame clones and is missing some. That table supplies the V and J calls and clone size; D and trimming were determined from the DNA. The sample records 250,000 to 350,000 clones, around 88% being singletons. V gene TRBV6-2 or TRBV6-3 combines with J gene TRBJ1-4, with 7 nucleotides matching TRBD1. Sequenced material: peripheral blood. The origin of this receptor is a man aged 25 to 40 with acute or convalescent COVID-19. CDR3 DNA sequence: TGTGCCAGCAGTGAGGGGACAGTAGGAAATGAAAAACTGTTTTTT. As protein: CASSEGTVGNEKLFF.